The 30 T cell receptor beta chains given below trace back to one sample, sequenced in a study of metastatic and nonmetastatic thyroid tumors. TCRdb reanalyzed the PCR reads with MiXCR. The profile shows tens of thousands of clones, approximately 20% of them singletons. Ahead of thyroid surgery, no patient had received treatment of any kind. Source material: blood. The receptors originated from a female donor with papillary thyroid cancer or a benign thyroid nodule (not recorded which). Some clones in this sample may be carry-over from other donors' samples.

This clone was observed a handful of times. The V and J genes are TRBV6-6 and TRBJ2-3, with 10 bases lining up with TRBD2. Trimming at V came to 0 bases and at J to 4 bases, leaving 1 base not matched to a gene. The CDR3 loop spans 15 amino acids. CDR1 is MNHNY, CDR2 SVGAGI, per germline (reference sequence). The CDR3 DNA follows: TGTGCCAGCAGTTACTCAGCGGGAGGGCCAGATACGCAGTATTTT. Its protein product is CASSYSAGGPDTQYF.

The chain joins TRBV20-1 to TRBJ1-1, with D unresolved. Trimming left V 6 bases short and J 0 bases short, with 11 bases between. The CDR3 totals 13 residues. CDR1 and CDR2 from the germline V gene are DFQATT and SNEGSKA (reference sequence). CDR3 DNA sequence: TGCAGTGCCGCATCATGGGTGAACACTGAAGCTTTCTTT. Translation gives CSAASWVNTEAFF.

The rearrangement joins TRBV28 to TRBJ1-1; a possible D gene is TRBD1 (5 bases). This CDR3 contains 14 residues. CDR1 is MDHEN and CDR2 is SYDVKM in the germline V gene. The V and J ends lost 6 bases and 5 bases respectively, with 16 bases between them. The CDR3 nucleotides read TGTGCCAGCAGAAAGGACATGGGCGGTACTGAAGCTTTCTTT. Its translation is CASRKDMGGTEAFF.

This clone was observed many times. A much larger clone is a single base away; this may be a read error. Other nucleotide sequences from this sample produce the same CDR3. The rearrangement uses TRBV7-6 and TRBJ1-2; D is possibly TRBD1 (5 bases). Trimming removed 3 bases from V and 9 bases from J, with 14 bases in between. Germline CDR1 reads SGHVS; CDR2 reads FNYEAQ. There are 13 residues in the CDR3. The CDR3 nucleotides are TGTGCCAGCAGCTTGGGGCAGGGCGATAGCTACACCTTC. Translating gives CASSLGQGDSYTF.

This clone turned up a few times. The chain links TRBV18 to TRBJ2-7, with TRBD2 matching over 8 bases. CDR3 size: 13 residues. Germline V gives CDR1 KGHSH, CDR2 LQKENI. J gave up 5 bases and V 2 bases, and 2 bases lay outside the gene matches. The CDR3 nucleotides read TGTGCCAGCTCACCAAGAGCGGGAGACGAGCAGTACTTC. It yields the protein CASSPRAGDEQYF.

V is TRBV7-8 and J is TRBJ2-1, with a tentative D call TRBD2 (6 bases). The germline V gene has CDR1 SGHVS and CDR2 FQNEAQ. The CDR3 loop spans 14 amino acids. V lost 6 bases to trimming and J lost 14 bases, with 23 bases between them. CDR3 protein: CASRSFPGLLGKFF. CDR3 bases: TGTGCCAGCAGATCATTTCCGGGACTTTTGGGGAAGTTCTTC.

This clone has only a few counts. The genes are TRBV6-1 and TRBJ1-2, with 7 bases lining up with TRBD1. V lost 5 bases to trimming and J lost 8 bases; unmatched junction nucleotides: 17. CDR3 size: 16 residues. From germline, CDR1 is MNHNS and CDR2 SASEGT. Here the CDR3 DNA reads TGTGCCAGCAGTCCACAACGGGGACAGCAAATAGGAGGCTACACCTTC. Amino acid sequence: CASSPQRGQQIGGYTF.

There are many counts of this clone. The chain has TRBV30 and TRBJ1-5, with 9 bases matching TRBD1. Trimming cost V 6 bases and J 5 bases; bases outside gene matches: 11. Germline CDR1 GTSNPN, CDR2 SVGIG (reference sequence). CDR3 size: 15 residues. The CDR3 DNA reads as TGTGCCTGTAGGACAGGGGCACGAGAAGATCAGCCCCAGCATTTT. It specifies CACRTGAREDQPQHF.

This clone is deemed medium-sized. CDR3 protein: CASSLTSRGYYEQYF. CDR3 coding DNA: TGTGCCAGCAGTTTAACGTCCAGGGGCTACTACGAGCAGTACTTC. This chain uses TRBV27 with TRBJ2-7, with D maybe TRBD1 (6 bases). V was clipped by 2 bases and J by 3 bases, with 14 bases between them. The CDR3 runs 15 residues. Germline lookup yields CDR1 MNHEY and CDR2 SMNVEV (reference sequence).

This clone was seen repeatedly, ten times or more. The same CDR3 can be traced to other DNA sequences in this sample. The chain carries TRBV28 and TRBJ2-6; 12 nucleotides line up with TRBD1. Germline values: CDR1 MDHEN, CDR2 SYDVKM. After removal of 4 bases from V and 3 bases from J, the junction contained 10 bases not matched to a gene. The CDR3 spans 19 residues. DNA of the CDR3: TGTGCCAGCAGTTCGGACCGGGACAGGGGGCGGTTTGGGGCCAACGTCCTGACTTTC. This sequence encodes CASSSDRDRGRFGANVLTF.

This clone has at least ten counts. The gene calls are TRBV5-1 and TRBJ2-7; a possible D gene is TRBD2 (6 bases). CDR1 and CDR2 from the germline V gene are SGHRS and YFSETQ. The CDR3 extends over 16 amino acids. Trimming took 1 base from V and 0 from J, leaving 14 bases between them. CDR3 sequence (DNA): TGCGCCAGCAGCTTGCTCCCCAGCGGGCTCTCCTACGAGCAGTACTTC. The encoded protein is CASSLLPSGLSYEQYF.

This clone was detected ten times or more. The chain combines TRBV20-1 with TRBJ1-5; D is possibly TRBD1 (5 bases). The CDR3 length is 12 residues. Germline values: CDR1 DFQATT, CDR2 SNEGSKA (reference sequence). V was shortened by 6 bases and J by 6 bases, with 12 bases between the two germline ends. Here the CDR3 reads CSAEQGAQPQHF. The CDR3, as DNA: TGCAGTGCAGAGCAGGGAGCTCAGCCCCAGCATTTT.

This clone has just a few counts. The V gene is TRBV29-1, the J gene TRBJ2-1, with TRBD1 identical over 10 bases. The CDR3 contains 14 residues. J lost 10 bases, V lost 7 bases, and 13 bases had no gene match. The germline V gene has CDR1 SQVTM and CDR2 ANQGSEA. CDR3 amino acids: CSATLTTGGGEQFF. In DNA, the CDR3 is TGCAGCGCCACATTAACGACAGGGGGCGGAGAGCAGTTCTTC.

This clone was recorded at least ten times. J is TRBJ1-1 and V is TRBV12-3 or TRBV12-4; TRBD1 is a possible D gene (6 bases). Trimming stripped 7 bases from V and 1 base from J, with 13 bases between. This CDR3 spans 14 amino acids. This CDR3 is CASTLGHQNTEAFF. CDR3 in DNA: TGTGCCAGCACCCTGGGACACCAGAACACTGAAGCTTTCTTT.

This clone was observed many times. V usage is TRBV20-1 and J usage is TRBJ2-1; 12 bases align to TRBD2. The CDR3 has 14 amino acids. V lost 6 bases and J lost 4; bases outside the gene matches: 4. CDR1 and CDR2 from the germline V gene are DFQATT and SNEGSKA (reference sequence). CDR3 coding DNA: TGCAGTGCCTCTAGCGGGGGGGCTTACAATGAGCAGTTCTTC. Translating gives CSASSGGAYNEQFF.

The table lists this clone with many counts. The V gene is TRBV7-6, the J gene TRBJ2-7; possibly TRBD1 or TRBD2 for D (5 bases each). V was clipped by 6 bases and J by 2 bases, with 26 bases between them. In germline, CDR1 is SGHVS, CDR2 FNYEAQ. The CDR3 has 18 amino acids. CDR3 in amino acids: CASSPFPGRRNLAYEQYF. DNA for the CDR3: TGTGCCAGCAGTCCGTTCCCGGGACGGAGGAATTTGGCCTACGAGCAGTACTTC.

This clone has a count of ten or more. This chain links TRBV7-8 with TRBJ2-3; D remains ambiguous. CDR3 length: 13 amino acids. Germline V CDR1 and CDR2: SGHVS, FQNEAQ. Between the trimmed V and J ends, which lost 3 bases and 2 bases, there was a span of 6 bases. The CDR3 DNA reads TGTGCCAGCAGCTTGGTCACCACAGATACGCAGTATTTT. Protein product: CASSLVTTDTQYF.

This clone was counted a few times. The J gene is TRBJ2-3, the V gene TRBV27, with D unclear. CDR1 and CDR2 from the germline V gene are MNHEY and SMNVEV (reference sequence). The CDR3 loop spans 10 amino acids. V was trimmed by 5 bases and J by 6 bases, leaving 3 bases between them. The CDR3 bases are TGTGCCAGCAGTGGGGATACGCAGTATTTT. Its protein product is CASSGDTQYF.

This clone showed up many times. The chain joins TRBV28 to TRBJ1-1; the D gene is possibly TRBD1 (6 bases). Germline V gives CDR1 MDHEN, CDR2 SYDVKM. CDR3 size: 16 residues. V lost 3 bases and J lost 0, with 14 bases in between. The DNA for the CDR3 is TGTGCCAGCAGTTTCAACAGGGTTACGATGAACACTGAAGCTTTCTTT. This gives the protein CASSFNRVTMNTEAFF.

The chain carries TRBV11-2 and TRBJ2-7; maybe TRBD1 (8 bases). The CDR3 loop spans 15 amino acids. Germline V CDR1 and CDR2: SGHAT, FQNNGV. V lost 4 bases and J 0 bases, leaving 13 bases between the germline ends. In nucleotides, the CDR3 is TGTGCCAGCAGCTCACAGGGGGGGTACTCCTACGAGCAGTACTTC. Protein product: CASSSQGGYSYEQYF.

The sample holds a few counts of this clone. CDR3 in DNA: TGTGCCAGCCTTGGGATGGGACCGCGGGGCTATGGCTACACCTTC. It yields the protein CASLGMGPRGYGYTF. The chain links TRBV12-3 or TRBV12-4 to TRBJ1-2, with a possible D match to TRBD1 (5 bases). The CDR3 is 15 residues long. Trimming took 8 bases from V and 4 from J, leaving 20 bases between them.

This clone has a count of ten or more. The chain is built from TRBV18 and TRBJ2-3; unclear D gene. V gave up 8 bases and J gave up 2 bases, with 5 bases separating them. The CDR3 totals 11 residues. Germline CDR1 and CDR2: KGHSH and LQKENI. The CDR3 bases are TGTGCCAGCCCCCCCACAGATACGCAGTATTTT. Translating gives CASPPTDTQYF.

This clone has only a few counts. This chain connects TRBV6-4 to TRBJ2-1, with 15 nucleotides matching TRBD2. Germline assignment: CDR1 MRHNA and CDR2 SNTAGT. This CDR3 is built from 15 residues. After removal of 4 bases from V and 6 bases from J, the junction contained 1 base not matched to a gene. CDR3 nucleotide sequence: TGTGCCAGCAGTGGGACTAGCGGGGGGGCCAATGAGCAGTTCTTC. This translates into CASSGTSGGANEQFF.

In this sample, this clone turned up many times. The V call is TRBV12-5, the J call TRBJ1-1; 9 bases match TRBD1. Germline CDR1 reads LGHNT; CDR2 reads FRNRAP. The CDR3 has 13 amino acids. J lost 4 bases, V lost 6 bases, and 3 bases had no gene match. The CDR3 here is CASGQTGGTEAFF. In DNA form, the CDR3 reads TGTGCTAGTGGCCAGACAGGGGGCACTGAAGCTTTCTTT.

The gene calls are TRBV9 and TRBJ2-7; 7 nucleotides agree with TRBD1. After removal of 4 bases from V and 7 bases from J, the junction contained 11 bases not matched to a gene. CDR3 length equals 14 residues. Germline lookup yields CDR1 SGDLS and CDR2 YYNGEE. The CDR3 region has the DNA TGTGCCAGCAGCCCCCGAATCGAGACAGGGGAGCAGTACTTC. It is translated as CASSPRIETGEQYF.

The V gene is TRBV5-8, the J gene TRBJ1-5; no definite D call. The CDR3 length is 16 residues. With 4 bases removed from V and 3 bases from J, the gap between germline ends came to 17 bases. Germline V gene sequence: CDR1 SGHTS, CDR2 YDEGEE. CDR3 in amino acids: CASSTAAEFYNQPQHF. CDR3 sequence (DNA): TGTGCCAGCAGCACTGCGGCCGAGTTTTACAATCAGCCCCAGCATTTT.

With regard to this clone: A much more abundant neighbour one base away suggests this may be a read error. J is TRBJ2-5 and V is TRBV29-1; D is ambiguous. Germline CDR1 reads SQVTM; CDR2 reads ANQGSEA. V lost 5 bases and J 7 bases, leaving 23 bases between the germline ends. The CDR3 runs 15 residues. The CDR3 reads CSVQPDRLFDGTQYF. The CDR3 DNA is TGCAGCGTTCAACCGGACCGTCTTTTTGATGGGACCCAGTACTTC.

The chain combines TRBV18 with TRBJ1-5; TRBD1 matches 10 bases. Per germline, CDR1 KGHSH and CDR2 LQKENI. The CDR3 runs 16 residues. With V trimmed by 3 bases and J by 0 bases, 2 bases remained unmatched. The CDR3 is CASSPGTGVSNQPQHF. CDR3 DNA: TGTGCCAGCTCACCGGGGACAGGGGTTAGCAATCAGCCCCAGCATTTT.

In this sample, this clone turned up many times. V and J are TRBV3-1 and TRBJ1-5, with 8 nucleotides matching TRBD1. There are 14 residues in the CDR3. Germline loops: CDR1 LGHDT, CDR2 YNNKEL (reference sequence). With 4 bases clipped from V and 2 bases from J, the junction kept 1 base outside the gene matches. The CDR3 loop reads CASSLQGGNQPQHF. CDR3 sequence (DNA): TGTGCCAGCAGCCTACAGGGGGGCAATCAGCCCCAGCATTTT.

This clone showed up just a few times. A much more abundant neighbour one base away suggests this may be a read error. The chain is built from TRBV5-8 and TRBJ2-1; 8 positions match TRBD1. Germline V gives CDR1 SGHTS, CDR2 YDEGEE. CDR3 length: 13 amino acids. The CDR3 DNA is TGTGCCAGCAGCTTCGACAGGGGCCATGAGCAGTCCTTC. As protein: CASSFDRGHEQSF.